This T cell receptor (beta chain) was captured by sequencing in a study of tumor-infiltrating lymphocytes in primary liver carcinoma. About the research overall: These patients were men and women whose ages were 30 to 69 years.

Total RNA (around 500 ng) served as template for TCR beta cDNA synthesis primed by a constant-region primer. Slightly modified ARM-PCR served as the procedure for the TCR beta libraries. These libraries came from three rounds of nested multiplex PCR. Investigators reported that the first two PCR rounds, at approximately 11 cycles each, used TRBV1-TRBV30 forward primers with a C-beta reverse primer. One entry per CDR3 protein results from TCRdb running MiXCR on the multiplex PCR reads. The sample carries fewer than 400,000 distinct CDR3 sequences, about three fifths recorded once. Note on this clonotype: The junction differs from germline at one of its ends, possibly a read error.

Blood RNA came from unsorted whole blood; germline DNA was also extracted. The CDR3 sequence is 13 residues long. Germline CDR1 is SGHAT and CDR2 is FQNNGV. What was sequenced was peripheral blood. The sequence was obtained from a woman aged 30 to 39 with primary liver carcinoma and hepatitis B virus infection. The chain links TRBV11-2 to TRBJ1-5; D uncertain. The CDR3 DNA follows: TGTGCCAGCCGCTTAGAGGGTAATCAGCCCCAGCATTTT. Translating it yields CASRLEGNQPQHF.